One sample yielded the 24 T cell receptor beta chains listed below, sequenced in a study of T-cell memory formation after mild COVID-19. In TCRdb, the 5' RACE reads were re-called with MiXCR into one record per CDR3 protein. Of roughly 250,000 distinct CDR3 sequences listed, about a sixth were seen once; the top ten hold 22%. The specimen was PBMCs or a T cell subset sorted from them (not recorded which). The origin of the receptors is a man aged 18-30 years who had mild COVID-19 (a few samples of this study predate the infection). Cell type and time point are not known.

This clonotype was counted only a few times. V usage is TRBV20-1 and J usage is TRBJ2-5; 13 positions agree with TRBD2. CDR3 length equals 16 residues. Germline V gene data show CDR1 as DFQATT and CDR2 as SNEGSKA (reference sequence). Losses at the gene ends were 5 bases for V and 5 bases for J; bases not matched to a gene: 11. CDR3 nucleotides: TGCAGTGCTTCCTCGACTAGCGGGGGGCCCGGGGAGACCCAGTACTTC. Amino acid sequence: CSASSTSGGPGETQYF.

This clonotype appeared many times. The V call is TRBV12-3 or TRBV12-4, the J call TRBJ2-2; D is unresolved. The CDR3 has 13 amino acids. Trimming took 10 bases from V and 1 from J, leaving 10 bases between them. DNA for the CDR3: TGTGCCATAAGCCACAGGAACACCGGGGAGCTGTTTTTT. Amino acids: CAISHRNTGELFF.

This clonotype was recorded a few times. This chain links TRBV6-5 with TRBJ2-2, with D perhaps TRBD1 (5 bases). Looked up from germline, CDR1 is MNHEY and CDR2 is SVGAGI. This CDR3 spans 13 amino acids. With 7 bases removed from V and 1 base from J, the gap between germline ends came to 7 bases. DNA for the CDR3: TGTGCCAGCACTGGACAGAACACCGGGGAGCTGTTTTTT. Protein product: CASTGQNTGELFF.

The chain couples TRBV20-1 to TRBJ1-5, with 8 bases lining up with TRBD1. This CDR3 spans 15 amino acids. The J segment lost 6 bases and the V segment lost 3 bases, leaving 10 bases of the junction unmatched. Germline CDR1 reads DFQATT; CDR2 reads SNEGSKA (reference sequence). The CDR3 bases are TGCAGTGCTAGCCGTTCTGGACAGGGAACTCAGCCCCAGCATTTT. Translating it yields CSASRSGQGTQPQHF.

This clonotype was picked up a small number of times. CDR3 sequence: CASSQEPGNEQFF. CDR3 in DNA: TGTGCCAGCAGCCAAGAGCCCGGGAATGAGCAGTTCTTC. The chain links TRBV4-2 to TRBJ2-1, with unresolved D. This CDR3 spans 13 amino acids. The V end lost 0 bases, the J end lost 7 bases, and 7 bases lay between the germline ends. Looked up from germline, CDR1 is LGHNA and CDR2 is YNFKEQ.

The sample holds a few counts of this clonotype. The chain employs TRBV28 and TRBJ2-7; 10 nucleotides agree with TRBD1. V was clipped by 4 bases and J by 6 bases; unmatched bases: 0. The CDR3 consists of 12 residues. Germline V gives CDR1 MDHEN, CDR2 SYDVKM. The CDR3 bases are TGTGCCAGCAGTTGGGACAGGGGCGAGCAGTACGTC. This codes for CASSWDRGEQYV.

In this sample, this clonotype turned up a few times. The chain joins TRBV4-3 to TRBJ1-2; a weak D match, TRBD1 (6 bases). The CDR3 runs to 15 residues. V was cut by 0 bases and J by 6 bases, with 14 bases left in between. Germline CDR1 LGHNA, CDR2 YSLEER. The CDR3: CASSQDPWGLDGYTF. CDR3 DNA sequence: TGCGCCAGCAGCCAAGATCCCTGGGGGCTCGATGGCTACACCTTC.

The CDR3 loop is CASSRTESSYEQYF. The CDR3 nucleotides are TGTGCCAGCAGCCGGACTGAGAGCTCCTACGAGCAGTACTTC. V and J are TRBV2 and TRBJ2-7, with D perhaps TRBD2 (5 bases). In germline, CDR1 is SNHLY, CDR2 FYNNEI. Trimming pared 6 bases from V and 0 bases from J, leaving 12 bases between. The CDR3 is made up of 14 amino acids.

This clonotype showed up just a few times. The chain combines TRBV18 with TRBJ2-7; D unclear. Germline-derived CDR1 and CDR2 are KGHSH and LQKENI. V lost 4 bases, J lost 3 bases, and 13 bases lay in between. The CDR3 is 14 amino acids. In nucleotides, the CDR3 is TGTGCCAGCTCACTGTCCGGGCACCGCTACGAGCAGTACGTC. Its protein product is CASSLSGHRYEQYV.

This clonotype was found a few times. The CDR3 loop reads CASSLANRPGETQYF. In nucleotides, the CDR3 is TGCGCCAGCAGCTTGGCCAACAGGCCGGGGGAGACCCAGTACTTC. V and J are TRBV5-1 and TRBJ2-5; D is tentatively TRBD1 or TRBD2 (5 bases each). Between the trimmed V and J ends, which lost 0 bases and 5 bases, there was a span of 14 bases. The germline V gene encodes CDR1 SGHRS and CDR2 YFSETQ. The CDR3 contains 15 residues.

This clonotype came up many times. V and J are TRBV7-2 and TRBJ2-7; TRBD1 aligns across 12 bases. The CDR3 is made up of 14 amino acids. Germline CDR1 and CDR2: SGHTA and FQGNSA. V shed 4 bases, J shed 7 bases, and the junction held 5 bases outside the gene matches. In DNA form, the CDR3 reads TGTGCCAGCAGCTCGGGACAGGGGGCGTCTGAGCAGTACTTC. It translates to CASSSGQGASEQYF.

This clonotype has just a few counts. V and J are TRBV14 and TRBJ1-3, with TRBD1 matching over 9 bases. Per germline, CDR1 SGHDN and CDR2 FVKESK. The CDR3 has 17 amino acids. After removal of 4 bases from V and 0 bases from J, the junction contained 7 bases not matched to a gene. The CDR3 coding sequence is TGTGCCAGCAGCCGCGAAGGGACAGGGATCTCTGGAAACACCATATATTTT. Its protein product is CASSREGTGISGNTIYF.

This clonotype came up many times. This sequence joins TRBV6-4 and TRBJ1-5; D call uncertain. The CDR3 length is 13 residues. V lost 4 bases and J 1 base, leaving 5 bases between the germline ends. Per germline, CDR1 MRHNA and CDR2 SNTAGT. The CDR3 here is CASSAGSNQPQHF. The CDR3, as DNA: TGTGCCAGCAGTGCCGGGAGCAATCAGCCCCAGCATTTT.

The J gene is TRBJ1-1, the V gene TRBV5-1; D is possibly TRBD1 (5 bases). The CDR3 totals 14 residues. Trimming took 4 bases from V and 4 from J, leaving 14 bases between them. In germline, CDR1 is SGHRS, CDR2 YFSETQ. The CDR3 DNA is TGCGCCAGCAGCCCCCAGACCGGGGGCACTGAAGCTTTCTTT. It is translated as CASSPQTGGTEAFF.

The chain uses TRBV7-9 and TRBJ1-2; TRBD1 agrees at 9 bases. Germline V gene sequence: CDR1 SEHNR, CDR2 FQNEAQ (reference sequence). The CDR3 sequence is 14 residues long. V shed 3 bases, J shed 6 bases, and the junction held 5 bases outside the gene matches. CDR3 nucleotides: TGTGCCAGCAGCTTTCTACAGGGGGCGAATGGCTACACCTTC. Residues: CASSFLQGANGYTF.

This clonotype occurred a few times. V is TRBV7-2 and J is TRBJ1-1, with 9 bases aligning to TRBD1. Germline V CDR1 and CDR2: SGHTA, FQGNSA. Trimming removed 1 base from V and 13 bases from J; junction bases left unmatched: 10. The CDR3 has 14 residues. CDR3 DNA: TGTGCCAGCAGCTTAGGGGAGGGACAGGGACGGGATTTCTTT. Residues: CASSLGEGQGRDFF.

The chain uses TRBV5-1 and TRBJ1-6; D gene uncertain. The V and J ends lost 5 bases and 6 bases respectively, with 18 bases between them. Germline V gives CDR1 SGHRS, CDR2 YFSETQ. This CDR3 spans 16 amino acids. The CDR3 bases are TGCGCCAGCAGAGTCGGGCCCAACGCTGCTAATTCACCCCTCCACTTT. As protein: CASRVGPNAANSPLHF.

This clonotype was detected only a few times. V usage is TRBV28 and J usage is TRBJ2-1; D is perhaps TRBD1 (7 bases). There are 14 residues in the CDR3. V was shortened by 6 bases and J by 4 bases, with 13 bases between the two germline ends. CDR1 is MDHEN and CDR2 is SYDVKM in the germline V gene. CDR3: CASRPGGSYNEQFF. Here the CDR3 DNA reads TGTGCCAGCAGGCCAGGGGGGTCTTACAATGAGCAGTTCTTC.

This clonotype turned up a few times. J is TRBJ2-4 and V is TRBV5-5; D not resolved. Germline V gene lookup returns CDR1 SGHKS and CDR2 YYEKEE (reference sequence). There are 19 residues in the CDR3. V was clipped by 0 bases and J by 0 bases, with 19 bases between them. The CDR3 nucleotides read TGTGCCAGCAGCTTGGTGCGGTCTGAAGGCCTTCGAGCCAAAAACATTCAGTACTTC. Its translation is CASSLVRSEGLRAKNIQYF.

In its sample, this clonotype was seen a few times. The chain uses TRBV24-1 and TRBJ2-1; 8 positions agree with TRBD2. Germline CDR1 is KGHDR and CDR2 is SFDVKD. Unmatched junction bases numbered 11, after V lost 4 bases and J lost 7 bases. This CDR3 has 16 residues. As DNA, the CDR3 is TGTGCCACCAGTGAGATGAAGAGCGGGGGATGGAATGAGCAGTTCTTC. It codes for CATSEMKSGGWNEQFF.

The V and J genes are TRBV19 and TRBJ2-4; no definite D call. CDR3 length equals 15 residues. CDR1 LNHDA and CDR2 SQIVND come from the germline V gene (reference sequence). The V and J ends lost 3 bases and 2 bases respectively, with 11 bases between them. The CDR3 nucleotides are TGTGCCAGTAGTATTATGTTCAGTACCAAAAACATTCAGTACTTC. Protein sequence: CASSIMFSTKNIQYF.

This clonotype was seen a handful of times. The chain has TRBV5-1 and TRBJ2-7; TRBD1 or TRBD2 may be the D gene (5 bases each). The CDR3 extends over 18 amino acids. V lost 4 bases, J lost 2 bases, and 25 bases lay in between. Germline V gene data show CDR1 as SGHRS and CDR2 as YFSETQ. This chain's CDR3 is CASSPLPGTEYGAYEQYF. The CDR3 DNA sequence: TGCGCCAGCAGCCCACTTCCTGGGACCGAATACGGGGCCTACGAGCAGTACTTC.

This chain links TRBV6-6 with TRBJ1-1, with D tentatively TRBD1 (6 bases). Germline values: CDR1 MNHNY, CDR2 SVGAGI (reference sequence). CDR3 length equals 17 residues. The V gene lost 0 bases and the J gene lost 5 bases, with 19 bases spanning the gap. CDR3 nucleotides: TGTGCCAGCAGTTACTCGATCTTTTCGGGGGGGCTAACTGAAGCTTTCTTT. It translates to CASSYSIFSGGLTEAFF.

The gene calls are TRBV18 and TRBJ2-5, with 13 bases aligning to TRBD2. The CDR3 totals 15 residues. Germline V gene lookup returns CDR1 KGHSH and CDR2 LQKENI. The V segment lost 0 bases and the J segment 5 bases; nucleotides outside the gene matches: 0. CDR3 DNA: TGTGCCAGCTCACCACCGACTAGCGGGGGGGAGACCCAGTACTTC. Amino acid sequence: CASSPPTSGGETQYF.